Listed below are T cell receptor beta chains from one sample, sequenced in a study of blood T cell repertoires in COVID-19. Generated by immunoSEQ multiplex PCR, the TCRdb table keeps only in-frame clones and is missing some. The sample has almost 50,000 clones; about 70% are singletons. Sequenced input: peripheral blood. All receptors derive from a woman in her seventies with acute or convalescent COVID-19. Each CDR3 is given with its conserved first and last residue. D genes are given only for firm matches. Clone size, where shown, is once, few, many, or a class for clones that have expanded.

15 few TRBJ1-2 TRBV27 - CASSLSRGHVYGYTF TGTGCCAGCAGTTTATCGAGGGGACACGTCTATGGCTACACCTTC
17 - TRBJ2-2 TRBV28 TRBD2 CASSLGVSGSLAGELFF TGTGCCAGCAGTTTAGGGGTTAGCGGGTCATTGGCCGGGGAGCTGTTTTTT
15 - TRBJ2-7 TRBV6-2/TRBV6-3 TRBD2 CASSYNSGRAGEQYF TGTGCCAGCAGTTATAATAGCGGGAGGGCTGGTGAGCAGTACTTC
14 - TRBJ2-3 TRBV3-1/TRBV3-2 - CASSPVDNTDTQYF TGTGCCAGCAGCCCCGTAGACAACACAGATACGCAGTATTTT
15 - TRBJ1-1 TRBV9 - CASSVESRDTTGAFF TGTGCCAGCAGCGTAGAGAGCCGGGACACAACAGGGGCTTTCTTT
15 - TRBJ2-7 TRBV5-4 - CASSLPRADPHEQYF TGTGCCAGCAGCTTGCCTAGAGCGGACCCGCACGAGCAGTACTTC
15 - TRBJ1-5 TRBV19 - CASSISGGEGQPQHF TGTGCCAGTAGTATCTCCGGGGGAGAGGGTCAGCCCCAGCATTTT
17 - TRBJ1-1 TRBV4-1 TRBD1 CASSQDLRDRVNTEAFF TGCGCCAGCAGCCAAGATTTGAGGGACAGGGTCAACACTGAAGCTTTCTTT
15 - TRBJ2-7 TRBV4-2 TRBD2 CASSQGTSGGNEQYF TGTGCCAGCAGCCAAGGGACTAGCGGGGGTAACGAGCAGTACTTC
13 - TRBJ2-1 TRBV4-1 - CASSPKRGNEQFF TGCGCCAGCAGCCCCAAGCGTGGGAATGAGCAGTTCTTC
17 few TRBJ2-4 TRBV13 TRBD1 CASSTGGAGFGKNIQYF TGTGCCAGTTCGACAGGGGGCGCTGGGTTCGGCAAAAACATTCAGTACTTC
16 few TRBJ2-2 TRBV6-5 - CASSYSIGSATGELFF TGTGCCAGCAGTTACTCGATCGGGAGTGCCACCGGGGAGCTGTTTTTT
13 - TRBJ2-5 TRBV2 - CASRAALGETQYF TGTGCCAGCAGGGCGGCTCTTGGGGAGACCCAGTACTTC
14 - TRBJ2-2 TRBV5-1 TRBD2 CASSVTSGAGELFF TGCGCCAGCAGCGTGACTAGCGGTGCCGGGGAGCTGTTTTTT
12 - TRBJ1-6 TRBV5-1 - CASTTEGSPLHF TGCGCCAGCACGACCGAGGGTTCACCCCTCCACTTT
15 - TRBJ1-4 TRBV2 TRBD1 CASSPDRGGLEKLFF TGTGCCAGCAGTCCGGACAGGGGGGGGTTGGAAAAACTGTTTTTT
11 - TRBJ1-2 TRBV4-1 - CASSQGLLYTF TGCGCCAGCAGCCAAGGACTGCTCTACACCTTC
14 - TRBJ1-2 TRBV20-1 TRBD1 CSASGMDREDGYTF TGCAGTGCTAGTGGTATGGACAGGGAGGATGGCTACACCTTC
15 few TRBJ2-3 TRBV7-2 - CASSLGSLSTDTQYF TGTGCCAGCAGCTTAGGTTCACTTAGCACAGATACGCAGTATTTT
15 - TRBJ2-3 TRBV6-4 TRBD2 CASSESGGATDTQYF TGTGCCAGCAGTGAAAGCGGGGGGGCCACAGATACGCAGTATTTT
15 - TRBJ1-4 TRBV28 - CASSPEGGIVEKLFF TGTGCCAGCAGCCCAGAGGGGGGGATAGTGGAAAAACTGTTTTTT
15 medium-sized TRBJ1-1 TRBV7-2 - CASSPGGRMDTEAFF TGTGCCAGCAGCCCCGGAGGGAGGATGGACACTGAAGCTTTCTTT
11 - TRBJ1-6 TRBV3-1/TRBV3-2 TRBD1 CASSTRGPLHF TGTGCCAGCAGCACCAGGGGGCCCCTCCACTTT
13 - TRBJ1-1 TRBV10-3 TRBD1 CATGQDPNTEAFF TGTGCCACCGGACAGGACCCGAACACTGAAGCTTTCTTT
14 - TRBJ2-1 TRBV20-1 - CSASTGQRNNEQFF TGCAGTGCTAGTACAGGACAACGGAACAATGAGCAGTTCTTC
14 - TRBJ2-5 TRBV7-7 TRBD1 CASSLGTEQETQYF TGTGCTAGCAGCTTAGGGACAGAACAAGAGACCCAGTACTTC
16 - TRBJ1-2 TRBV6-1 - CASSAIGRTSNYGYTF TGTGCCAGCAGTGCTATCGGCAGGACATCTAACTATGGCTACACCTTC
15 - TRBJ2-5 TRBV28 TRBD1 CASRPTRDRKETQYF TGTGCCAGCAGGCCTACACGGGACAGAAAAGAGACCCAGTACTTC
12 once TRBJ1-2 TRBV3-1/TRBV3-2 - CASSRQNYGYTF TGTGCCAGCAGCCGACAGAACTATGGCTACACCTTC
19 - TRBJ2-6 TRBV3-1/TRBV3-2 - CASSPRRARISSGANVLTF TGTGCCAGCAGCCCCCGGAGGGCAAGGATCAGCTCTGGGGCCAACGTCCTGACTTTC
13 - TRBJ1-5 TRBV2 TRBD1 CASSATGRRPQHF TGTGCCAGCAGTGCGACAGGGAGGAGGCCCCAGCATTTT
15 - TRBJ2-5 TRBV6-5 TRBD1 CASRADQGAQETQYF TGTGCCAGCAGGGCCGATCAGGGGGCTCAAGAGACCCAGTACTTC
14 - TRBJ1-2 TRBV5-6 TRBD1 CASSVGTGLNGYTF TGTGCCAGCAGCGTGGGGACAGGACTCAATGGCTACACCTTC
15 - TRBJ1-2 TRBV7-2 - CASSPARQEADGYTF TGTGCCAGCAGCCCGGCACGACAGGAGGCTGATGGCTACACCTTC
15 - TRBJ2-4 TRBV28 TRBD2 CASSPGTSGRDIQYF TGTGCCAGCAGTCCCGGGACTAGCGGGAGGGACATTCAGTACTTC
19 - TRBJ2-1 TRBV28 TRBD2 CASSQGLAGGPGSYNEQFF TGTGCCAGCAGTCAGGGACTAGCGGGAGGGCCCGGCTCCTACAATGAGCAGTTCTTC
16 - TRBJ2-5 TRBV28 TRBD2 CASTQGTSGSRETQYF TGTGCCAGCACACAGGGGACTAGCGGGAGTCGGGAGACCCAGTACTTC
13 - TRBJ2-5 TRBV5-1 - CASSRGNQETQYF TGCGCCAGCAGCAGGGGTAACCAAGAGACCCAGTACTTC
16 many TRBJ2-2 TRBV7-9 TRBD1 CASSLGDRGNTGELFF TGTGCCAGCAGCTTAGGCGACAGGGGAAACACCGGGGAGCTGTTTTTT
14 few TRBJ1-1 TRBV4-3 TRBD1 CASSQDLDRSRAFF TGCGCCAGCAGCCAAGACCTGGACAGGAGCAGAGCTTTCTTT
13 - TRBJ2-4 TRBV6-5 TRBD1 CASKDRAGNIQYF TGTGCCAGCAAAGACAGGGCAGGAAACATTCAGTACTTC
14 - TRBJ1-2 TRBV28 - CASSSPGVTYGYTF TGTGCCAGCAGTTCCCCAGGGGTAACCTATGGCTACACCTTC
13 - TRBJ2-7 TRBV11-2 - CASSLGGGKEQYF TGTGCCAGCAGCTTGGGGGGGGGCAAAGAGCAGTACTTC
11 - TRBJ1-1 TRBV12-3/TRBV12-4 - CASKMRSEAFF TGTGCCAGCAAGATGAGGTCTGAAGCTTTCTTT
14 - TRBJ1-2 TRBV2 - CASRSQQGNYGYTF TGTGCCAGCAGGAGCCAACAGGGAAACTATGGCTACACCTTC
13 - TRBJ1-1 TRBV7-2 - CASSPQRAGEAFF TGTGCCAGCAGCCCGCAACGGGCGGGGGAAGCTTTCTTT